Listed below are T cell receptor beta chains from one sample, sequenced in a study of blood T cell repertoires in COVID-19. TCRdb keeps only in-frame clones here, not all; method: immunoSEQ multiplex PCR. Of 340,000 or so clones in the sample, around 87% were seen once. Sequences were obtained from peripheral blood. The receptors here all came from a man between 50 and 59 years old with active or convalescent COVID-19. Both conserved end residues are part of each CDR3. Fields, in order: D gene, clone size, J gene, V gene, CDR3 length, CDR3 protein, CDR3 DNA. The D gene is left open where the match is weak. Clone size, where shown, is once, few, many, or a class for clones that have expanded.

>-|-|TRBJ2-1|TRBV9|15
CASSVSGTSNNEQFF
TGTGCCAGCAGCGTATCCGGTACTTCTAACAATGAGCAGTTCTTC
>TRBD1|-|TRBJ1-5|TRBV20-1|15
CSASRGPGGDQPQHF
TGCAGTGCTAGTAGGGGGCCAGGGGGAGACCAGCCCCAGCATTTT
>TRBD1|-|TRBJ2-2|TRBV5-4|14
CASRGQAATGELFF
TGTGCCAGCAGGGGACAGGCGGCCACCGGGGAGCTGTTTTTT
>-|few|TRBJ2-1|TRBV5-1|13
CASSLDSYNEQFF
TGCGCCAGCAGCTTGGACAGCTACAATGAGCAGTTCTTC
>-|once|TRBJ1-6|TRBV19|16
CASSIRQGVDGSPLHF
TGTGCCAGTAGTATTCGGCAAGGGGTTGATGGGTCACCCCTCCACTTT
>-|-|TRBJ1-5|TRBV30|13
CAWSVGVNQPQHF
TGTGCCTGGAGTGTCGGTGTCAATCAGCCCCAGCATTTT
>-|once|TRBJ1-1|TRBV28|13
CASSLSGFAEAFF
TGTGCCAGCAGTTTATCGGGGTTTGCTGAAGCTTTCTTT
>-|-|TRBJ2-1|TRBV7-2|14
CASSSTGQYNEQFF
TGTGCCAGCAGCTCGACTGGACAGTACAATGAGCAGTTCTTC
>-|-|TRBJ1-1|TRBV9|12
CASSVEPGDAFF
TGTGCCAGCAGCGTTGAACCAGGGGACGCTTTCTTT
>-|-|TRBJ1-5|TRBV19|13
CASSEVSNQPQHF
TGTGCCAGTTCCGAGGTAAGCAATCAGCCCCAGCATTTT
>TRBD1|-|TRBJ1-4|TRBV5-4|15
CASSLTGTGGEKLFF
TGTGCCAGCAGCTTAACCGGGACAGGGGGTGAAAAACTGTTTTTT
>TRBD2|few|TRBJ2-3|TRBV5-1|14
CASSPSGRGDTQYF
TGCGCCAGCAGCCCTAGCGGGAGAGGAGATACGCAGTATTTT
>-|-|TRBJ1-2|TRBV6-5|13
CASSFSREDGYTF
TGTGCCAGCAGTTTTTCGAGGGAGGATGGCTACACCTTC